These T cell receptor beta chains were read from a single sample in a study of blood T cells in healthy people across ages. MiXCR, applied by TCRdb to the 5' RACE reads, yields one record per CDR3 protein. The sample yields hundreds of thousands of distinct CDR3 sequences, roughly 58% seen once. Material for sequencing was blood. All receptors come from a man aged 55 to 70 in good health. The CDR3 runs from the conserved cysteine through the conserved F or W. The D gene is left open where the match is weak. Where a row states a size, it is once, few, many or the class of an expanded clone; other rows omit it.

TRBV4-2,.,TRBJ2-3,TRBD2,TGTGCCAGCAGCCCCTCGGTGGCTAGCGGGGCGAGAGATACGCAGTATTTT,CASSPSVASGARDTQYF
TRBV10-3,.,TRBJ2-6,.,TGTGCCATCAGTGAGTCGGGACGGAACTCTGGGGCCAACGTCCTGACTTTC,CAISESGRNSGANVLTF
TRBV20-1,.,TRBJ1-2,.,TGCAGTGCTAAGACAGCATCTAACTATGGCTACACCTTC,CSAKTASNYGYTF
TRBV5-1,many,TRBJ2-5,.,TGCGCCAGCAGCCTCGGGGCTTCCCAAGAGACCCAGTACTTC,CASSLGASQETQYF
TRBV11-1,.,TRBJ2-7,TRBD1,TGTGCCAGCAGCTTGGGGACAGGGACCTCCTACGAGCAGTACTTC,CASSLGTGTSYEQYF
TRBV28,.,TRBJ1-5,.,TGTGCCAGCAATTTAGGGGTTAGCAATCAGCCCCAGCATTTT,CASNLGVSNQPQHF
TRBV16,.,TRBJ1-1,TRBD1,TGTGCCAGCAGCCAATCCAGGGGGGGGAGGACTGAAGCTTTCTTT,CASSQSRGGRTEAFF
TRBV7-9,few,TRBJ2-4,TRBD1,TGTGCCAGCGGGTCCTCCGGGACAGGGCCGAACATTCAGTACTTC,CASGSSGTGPNIQYF
TRBV4-3,.,TRBJ2-1,.,TGCGCCAACAGCCAAGATATAACCGGGCGGATCGGTGAGCAGTTCTTC,CANSQDITGRIGEQFF
TRBV5-1,.,TRBJ2-1,.,TGCGCCAGCAGCTTGGCCCCTGAGGCCTACAATGAGCAGTTCTTC,CASSLAPEAYNEQFF
TRBV3-1,.,TRBJ1-2,.,TGTGCCAGCGGCGATTTTGGCGATGGCTACACCTTC,CASGDFGDGYTF
TRBV6-1,few,TRBJ1-5,.,TGTGCCAGCAGTTTAGGCCGGATAGCCCCCCAGCATTTT,CASSLGRIAPQHF
TRBV5-1,.,TRBJ2-5,.,TGCGCCAGCAGCCCAGCGGGCCAGGAGGAGACCCAGTACTTC,CASSPAGQEETQYF
TRBV7-2,few,TRBJ1-6,TRBD1,TGTGCCAGCAGCTTAGATTCCCAGGGGGGTTCACCCCTCCACTTT,CASSLDSQGGSPLHF
TRBV5-4,few,TRBJ2-7,TRBD2,TGTGCCACCGGGATAGACCTGGGGAGGGACGAGCAGTACTTC,CATGIDLGRDEQYF
TRBV6-5,few,TRBJ2-7,TRBD1,TGTGCCAGCAGTTACTCGAATTGGCAGGGGGATTTCGAGCAGTACTTC,CASSYSNWQGDFEQYF
TRBV20-1,once,TRBJ2-1,TRBD1,TGCAGTGCTAGAAAACAGGGGGCCTACAATGAGCAGTTCTTC,CSARKQGAYNEQFF